This T cell receptor (beta chain) was identified in a study of B cell selection in AIRE deficiency. Regulatory T cells were sorted as CD4+CD25hiCD127low/negative cells. Note on this clone: The antigen remains unidentified.

Original processing methods: Treg pools: some 5x10^4 distinct patient, over 90,000 donor TCRbeta sequences. Libraries were prepared by immunoSEQ multiplex PCR; TCRdb keeps only in-frame clonotypes and omits some of them. V, J and clone size are those of that table, while D and trimming were read from the DNA. The profile shows roughly 4,900 clones, about 89% of them singletons. This CDR3 spans 14 amino acids. J was trimmed by 4 bases and V by 6 bases; bases with no gene match: 5. Germline values: CDR1 LNHDA, CDR2 SQIVND (reference sequence). Study-wide points: Patient Tconv cells held around 30% of Treg sequences shared by healthy donors. Healthy donors alone shared approximately 30% of 3,500 to 4,000 Treg sequences; patients alone more than 8.5%. CDR3s were shorter in shared Treg sequences, reflecting few non-templated nucleotide insertions.

This TCR derives from a human donor with AIRE deficiency. The chain employs TRBV19 and TRBJ1-2; 10 bases line up with TRBD1. Sequencing was performed on Tregs sorted from PBMCs. This CDR3 is CASSRQGAVYGYTF. DNA of the CDR3: TGTGCCAGTAGCCGACAGGGGGCTGTCTATGGCTACACCTTC. The entire variable domain, with the rest obtained from reference TRBV19 and TRBJ1-2, is as follows: DGGITQSPKYLFRKEGQNVTLSCEQNLNHDAMYWYRQDPGQGLRLIYYSQIVNDFQKGDIAEGYSVSREKKESFPLTVTSAQKNPTAFYLCASSRQGAVYGYTFGSGTRLTVV.